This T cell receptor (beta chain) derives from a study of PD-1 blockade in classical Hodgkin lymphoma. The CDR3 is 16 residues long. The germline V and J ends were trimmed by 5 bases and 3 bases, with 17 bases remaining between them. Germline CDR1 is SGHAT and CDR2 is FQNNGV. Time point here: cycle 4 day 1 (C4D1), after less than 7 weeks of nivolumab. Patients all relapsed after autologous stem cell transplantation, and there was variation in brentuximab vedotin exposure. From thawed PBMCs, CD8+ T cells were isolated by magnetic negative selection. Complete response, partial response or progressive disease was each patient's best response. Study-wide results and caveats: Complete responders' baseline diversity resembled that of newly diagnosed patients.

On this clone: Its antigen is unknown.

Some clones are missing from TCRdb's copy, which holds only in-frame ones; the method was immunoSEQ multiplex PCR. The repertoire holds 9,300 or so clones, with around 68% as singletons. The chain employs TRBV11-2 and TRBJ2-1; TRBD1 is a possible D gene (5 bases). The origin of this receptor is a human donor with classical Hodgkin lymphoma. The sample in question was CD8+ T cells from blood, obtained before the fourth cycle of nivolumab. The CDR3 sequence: CASSPPGQIHYNEQFF. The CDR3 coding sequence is TGTGCCAGCAGCCCCCCAGGACAAATACACTACAATGAGCAGTTCTTC.